The 23 T cell receptor beta chains given below trace back to one sample, sequenced in a study of T cells in Graves' hyperthyroidism and ophthalmopathy. Amplified TCR beta CDR3 regions came from RNA transcripts. During a first-round RT-PCR of the TCR CDR3, the HTBI primer set was used. MiXCR was run by TCRdb on the multiplex PCR reads, yielding one entry per CDR3 protein. This repertoire shows about 300,000 distinct CDR3 sequences, around 13% found once; its top ten account for 6.5% to 10%. Sequenced sample: blood. All receptors derive from a woman aged 40 to 50 with Graves' hyperthyroidism.

This clonotype has ten or more counts. This chain uses TRBV3-1 with TRBJ1-1; the D is unclear. Germline loops: CDR1 LGHDT, CDR2 YNNKEL (reference sequence). CDR3 length: 17 residues. V lost 4 bases and J 1 base, leaving 19 bases between the germline ends. The CDR3 region is CASSPRLAAGGNTEAFF. DNA of the CDR3: TGTGCCAGCAGCCCCCGTTTGGCAGCTGGAGGGAACACTGAAGCTTTCTTT.

This clonotype was counted at least ten times. At one end the junction does not follow the germline gene, possibly because of a read error. The chain uses TRBV7-2 and TRBJ2-5, with D possibly matching TRBD2 (5 bases). CDR3 length: 14 amino acids. Germline CDR1 reads SGHTA; CDR2 reads FQGNSA. DNA of the CDR3: TGTGCCAGCAGCGTAGCGAGAAGGTTTCAGACCCAGTACTTC. Translated, it gives CASSVARRFQTQYF. Supplemented by reference TRBV7-2 and TRBJ2-5, the full variable domain reads GAGVSQSPSNKVTEKGKDVELRCDPISGHTALYWYRQSLGQGLEFLIYFQGNSAPDKSGLPSDRFSAERTGGSVSTLTIQRTQQEDSAVYLCASSVARRFQTQYFGPGTRLLVL.

This clonotype was counted at least ten times. The chain couples TRBV12-3 or TRBV12-4 to TRBJ1-5; tentative D call: TRBD1 (6 bases). The V end lost 6 bases, the J end lost 7 bases, and 10 bases lay between the germline ends. This CDR3 region has 12 residues. Written as DNA, the CDR3 is TGTGCCAGCAGGGCAGGGGACCAGCCCCAGCATTTT. Amino acid sequence: CASRAGDQPQHF.

A few counts support this clonotype. This chain connects TRBV5-1 to TRBJ2-5; TRBD2 agrees at 7 bases. The trim removed 0 bases at V and 5 bases at J, leaving 7 bases unmatched. The CDR3 is 15 amino acids. In germline, CDR1 is SGHRS, CDR2 YFSETQ. DNA of the CDR3: TGCGCCAGCAGCTTGGAGGCGGGAGATCCGGAGACCCAGTACTTC. Residues: CASSLEAGDPETQYF.

This chain connects TRBV3-1 to TRBJ2-7, with D perhaps matching TRBD2 (6 bases). This CDR3 is built from 15 residues. Trimming pared 2 bases from V and 3 bases from J, leaving 14 bases between. Per the germline V gene, CDR1 is LGHDT and CDR2 is YNNKEL (reference sequence). CDR3 amino acids: CASSQTGTFLYEQYF. The CDR3 nucleotides read TGTGCCAGCAGCCAAACCGGGACTTTCCTCTACGAGCAGTACTTC.

This rearrangement joins TRBV6-1 to TRBJ1-3; D is possibly TRBD1 (6 bases). Trimming cost V 8 bases and J 6 bases, with 17 bases left between them. The CDR3 has 14 amino acids. Germline V lookup: CDR1 MNHNS, CDR2 SASEGT. CDR3 protein: CASGHGGGLNTIYF. CDR3 nucleotides: TGTGCCAGCGGCCACGGGGGGGGCCTAAACACCATATATTTT.

This clonotype was detected many times. The chain links TRBV2 to TRBJ2-7; 11 bases map to TRBD2. Germline values: CDR1 SNHLY, CDR2 FYNNEI. V shed 5 bases and J 7 bases; nucleotides not matched to a gene: 7. The length of the CDR3 is 14 residues. The CDR3 DNA sequence: TGTGCCAGCAGTCCGGGACTAGCGGTACGAGAGCAGTACTTC. This sequence encodes CASSPGLAVREQYF.

In its sample, this clonotype was seen many times. V and J are TRBV6-1 and TRBJ1-4, with D tentatively TRBD1 (5 bases). CDR3 length: 14 amino acids. Germline CDR1 and CDR2: MNHNS and SASEGT. The V end was cut by 7 bases, the J end by 1 base, with 10 bases between. The CDR3 DNA reads as TGTGCCAGCATCCTTGACAGAACTAATGAAAAACTGTTTTTT. Translation gives CASILDRTNEKLFF.

In its sample, this clonotype was seen many times. This chain connects TRBV2 to TRBJ2-1, with 11 bases that match TRBD2. Per the germline V gene, CDR1 is SNHLY and CDR2 is FYNNEI. This CDR3 spans 14 amino acids. The ends lost 8 bases at V and 4 bases at J; junction bases unmatched: 4. The CDR3 spells CASCWTSGYNEQFF. The CDR3 bases are TGTGCCAGCTGTTGGACTAGCGGGTACAATGAGCAGTTCTTC.

This clonotype was recorded a few times. The chain is built from TRBV4-2 and TRBJ2-5; D gene uncertain. CDR1 is LGHNA, CDR2 YNFKEQ, per germline. The CDR3 is 13 amino acids. Trimming took off 1 base at V and 5 bases at J, with 8 bases between the two ends. The CDR3 region has the DNA TGTGCCAGCAGCCAAGTAGCCGGGGAGACCCAGTACTTC. It is translated as CASSQVAGETQYF.

The sample holds many counts of this clonotype. The chain joins TRBV2 to TRBJ1-2; possible D gene TRBD1, 5 bases. There are 14 residues in the CDR3. CDR1 SNHLY and CDR2 FYNNEI come from the germline V gene. Trimming shortened V by 4 bases and J by 5 bases, and 14 bases separated the two germline ends. The CDR3 nucleotides are TGTGCCAGCAGTGGGGGGGACGGTACATATGGCTACACCTTC. Its protein is CASSGGDGTYGYTF. Drawing the rest from reference TRBV2 and TRBJ1-2, the complete variable domain is EPEVTQTPSHQVTQMGQEVILRCVPISNHLYFYWYRQILGQKVEFLVSFYNNEISEKSEIFDDQFSVERPDGSNFTLKIRSTKLEDSAMYFCASSGGDGTYGYTFGSGTRLTVV.

Ten or more counts support this clonotype. The chain recombines TRBV11-3 with TRBJ1-4; TRBD1 matches 8 bases. This CDR3 comprises 14 residues. Germline values: CDR1 SGHNT, CDR2 YENEEA. V dropped 6 bases and J dropped 1; count of bases not matched to a gene: 1. The CDR3 nucleotides are TGTGCCAGCAGACAGGGGGTAACTAATGAAAAACTGTTTTTT. Amino acids: CASRQGVTNEKLFF.

In its sample, this clonotype was seen a few times. The chain uses TRBV3-1 and TRBJ2-1; perhaps TRBD2 as D (6 bases). CDR3 length: 17 amino acids. V was trimmed by 4 bases and J by 2 bases, leaving 18 bases between them. Looked up from germline, CDR1 is LGHDT and CDR2 is YNNKEL (reference sequence). The CDR3 region is CASSPLRGVSPYNEQFF. In nucleotides, the CDR3 is TGTGCCAGCAGCCCGCTCCGCGGGGTCAGCCCCTACAATGAGCAGTTCTTC.

About this clonotype itself: It may be a read error: a sequence one base away is much more abundant. J is TRBJ2-2 and V is TRBV12-3 or TRBV12-4, with 7 bases aligning to TRBD2. V was clipped by 6 bases and J by 5 bases; unmatched bases: 6. The length of the CDR3 is 14 residues. CDR3 sequence: CASRGGGDTGELFF. CDR3 DNA: TGTGCCAGCAGGGGGGGGGGGGATACCGGGGAGCTGTTTTTT.

The chain couples TRBV29-1 to TRBJ2-1, with TRBD1 matching over 10 bases. Germline V lookup: CDR1 SQVTM, CDR2 ANQGSEA. The J segment lost 5 bases and the V segment lost 1 base, leaving 2 bases of the junction unmatched. The CDR3 length is 14 residues. The CDR3 protein is CSVEGDRGNNEQFF. DNA for the CDR3: TGCAGCGTTGAAGGGGACAGGGGCAACAATGAGCAGTTCTTC.

There are many counts of this clonotype. The chain is built from TRBV12-3 or TRBV12-4 and TRBJ2-2; D call uncertain. Trimming removed 10 bases from V and 2 bases from J, with 11 bases in between. The CDR3 has 13 amino acids. This CDR3 is CATLFSNTGELFF. The CDR3 nucleotides are TGTGCCACCTTGTTCAGTAACACCGGGGAGCTGTTTTTT.

This clonotype was counted between two and nine times. This chain links TRBV3-1 with TRBJ1-1; TRBD1 is a possible D gene (5 bases). V was trimmed by 1 base and J by 5 bases, leaving 8 bases between them. There are 13 residues in the CDR3. Germline values: CDR1 LGHDT, CDR2 YNNKEL (reference sequence). The CDR3 bases are TGTGCCAGCAGCCAAGTGGCAGGGACTGAAGCTTTCTTT. Translation: CASSQVAGTEAFF.

This clonotype has ten or more counts. The rearrangement joins TRBV12-3 or TRBV12-4 to TRBJ1-2; D gene unclear. The CDR3 is 11 residues long. Trimming took off 3 bases at V and 7 bases at J, with 6 bases between the two ends. The CDR3 loop is CASSFVGGYTF. CDR3 nucleotides: TGTGCCAGCAGTTTTGTGGGTGGCTACACCTTC.

This clonotype was found a few times. The genes are TRBV27 and TRBJ2-1, with 8 bases matching TRBD1. The length of the CDR3 is 17 residues. V was pared by 5 bases and J by 4 bases, with 13 bases of the junction left unmatched. Looked up from germline, CDR1 is MNHEY and CDR2 is SMNVEV (reference sequence). The CDR3 loop reads CASSPGTGLGVYNEQFF. The CDR3, as DNA: TGTGCCAGCAGTCCCGGGACAGGCCTTGGGGTGTACAATGAGCAGTTCTTC.

The chain couples TRBV27 to TRBJ2-5; 7 bases line up with TRBD1. This CDR3 has 12 amino acids. CDR1 and CDR2 (germline): MNHEY, SMNVEV (reference sequence). V shed 5 bases and J 9 bases; nucleotides not matched to a gene: 6. As DNA, the CDR3 is TGTGCCAGCAGTCCCTTTCAGGGGGCCCAGTACTTC. Amino acid sequence: CASSPFQGAQYF.

J is TRBJ1-5 and V is TRBV20-1; D possibly corresponds to TRBD1 (6 bases). V lost 6 bases and J 7 bases, leaving 16 bases between the germline ends. This CDR3 region has 13 residues. The germline gives CDR1 DFQATT, CDR2 SNEGSKA (reference sequence). CDR3 nucleotide sequence: TGCAGTGCAACCACAGGGCAGGGCCAGCCCCAGCATTTT. The encoded protein is CSATTGQGQPQHF.

The V call is TRBV19, the J call TRBJ2-1, with D perhaps matching TRBD1 or TRBD2 (6 bases each). V was pared by 10 bases and J by 8 bases, with 18 bases between. Germline V gene lookup returns CDR1 LNHDA and CDR2 SQIVND (reference sequence). This CDR3 is 13 amino acids long. Here the CDR3 reads CATGSQGYDEQFF. CDR3 nucleotides: TGTGCCACCGGGAGCCAGGGGTATGATGAGCAGTTCTTC. Supplemented by reference TRBV19 and TRBJ2-1, the full variable domain reads DGGITQSPKYLFRKEGQNVTLSCEQNLNHDAMYWYRQDPGQGLRLIYYSQIVNDFQKGDIAEGYSVSREKKESFPLTVTSAQKNPTAFYLCATGSQGYDEQFFGPGTRLTVL.

This clonotype came up many times. V and J are TRBV12-3 or TRBV12-4 and TRBJ1-5, with D possibly matching TRBD1 (5 bases). This CDR3 is built from 14 residues. Deletions cut 7 bases from V and 2 bases from J, with 12 bases between. Written as DNA, the CDR3 is TGTGCCAGCACCCTGGGGGGAGGCAATCAGCCCCAGCATTTT. It yields the protein CASTLGGGNQPQHF.